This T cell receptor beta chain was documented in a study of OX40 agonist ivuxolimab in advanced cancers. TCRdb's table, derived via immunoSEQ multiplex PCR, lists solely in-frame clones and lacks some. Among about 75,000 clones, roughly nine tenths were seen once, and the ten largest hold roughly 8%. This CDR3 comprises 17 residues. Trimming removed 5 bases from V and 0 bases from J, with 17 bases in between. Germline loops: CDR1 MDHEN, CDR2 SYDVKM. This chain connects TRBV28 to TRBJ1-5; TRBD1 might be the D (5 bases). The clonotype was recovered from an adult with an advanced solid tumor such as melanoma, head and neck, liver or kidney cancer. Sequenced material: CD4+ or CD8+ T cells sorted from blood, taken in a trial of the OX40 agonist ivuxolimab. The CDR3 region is CASSHGGAGHSNQPQHF. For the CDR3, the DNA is TGTGCCAGCAGTCACGGTGGGGCAGGACATAGCAATCAGCCCCAGCATTTT. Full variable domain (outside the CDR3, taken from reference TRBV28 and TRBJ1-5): DVKVTQSSRYLVKRTGEKVFLECVQDMDHENMFWYRQDPGLGLRLIYFSYDVKMKEKGDIPEGYSVSREKKERFSLILESASTNQTSMYLCASSHGGAGHSNQPQHFGDGTRLSIL.